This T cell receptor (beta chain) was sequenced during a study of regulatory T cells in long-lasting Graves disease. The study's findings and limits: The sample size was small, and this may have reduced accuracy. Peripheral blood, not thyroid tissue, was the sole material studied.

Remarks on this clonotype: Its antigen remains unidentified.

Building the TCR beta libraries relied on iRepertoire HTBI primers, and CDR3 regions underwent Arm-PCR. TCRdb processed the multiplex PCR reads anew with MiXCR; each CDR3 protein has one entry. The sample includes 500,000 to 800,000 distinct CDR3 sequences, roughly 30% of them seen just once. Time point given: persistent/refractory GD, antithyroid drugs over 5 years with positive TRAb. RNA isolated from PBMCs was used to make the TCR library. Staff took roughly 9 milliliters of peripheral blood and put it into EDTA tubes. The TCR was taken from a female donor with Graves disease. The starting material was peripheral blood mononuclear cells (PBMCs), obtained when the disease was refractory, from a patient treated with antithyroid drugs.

The CDR3 region has the DNA TGCAGTGCTAGAGTAGCGGGAGGACCCTACGAGCAGTACTTC. This codes for CSARVAGGPYEQYF. This chain links TRBV20-1 with TRBJ2-7; TRBD2 matches 10 bases. CDR3 length: 14 amino acids. V was clipped by 1 base and J by 2 bases; unmatched bases: 2. Germline CDR1 is DFQATT and CDR2 is SNEGSKA (reference sequence).